The clone carrying this TCR beta chain was seen a single time. Amplification of TCR beta CDR3 regions used RNA as the template. A set of HTBI primers served as the primers for a first-round RT-PCR of the TCR CDR3. Using its own MiXCR run on the multiplex PCR reads, TCRdb lists one record per CDR3 protein. In the table there are 360,000 or so distinct CDR3 sequences, over 15% of which are singletons. This record belongs to a study of T cells in Graves' hyperthyroidism and ophthalmopathy. The V gene end was trimmed by 5 bases and the J gene end by 4 bases; junction bases not matched to a gene: 0. The CDR3 extends over 13 amino acids.

The genes are TRBV12-3 or TRBV12-4 and TRBJ2-4; 9 bases align to TRBD2. The sample consisted of blood. This receptor was taken from a woman aged 40 to 49 with Graves' ophthalmopathy. CDR3 DNA: TGTGCCAGCAGTACTAGCGGGAAAAACATTCAGTACTTC. Amino acid sequence: CASSTSGKNIQYF.